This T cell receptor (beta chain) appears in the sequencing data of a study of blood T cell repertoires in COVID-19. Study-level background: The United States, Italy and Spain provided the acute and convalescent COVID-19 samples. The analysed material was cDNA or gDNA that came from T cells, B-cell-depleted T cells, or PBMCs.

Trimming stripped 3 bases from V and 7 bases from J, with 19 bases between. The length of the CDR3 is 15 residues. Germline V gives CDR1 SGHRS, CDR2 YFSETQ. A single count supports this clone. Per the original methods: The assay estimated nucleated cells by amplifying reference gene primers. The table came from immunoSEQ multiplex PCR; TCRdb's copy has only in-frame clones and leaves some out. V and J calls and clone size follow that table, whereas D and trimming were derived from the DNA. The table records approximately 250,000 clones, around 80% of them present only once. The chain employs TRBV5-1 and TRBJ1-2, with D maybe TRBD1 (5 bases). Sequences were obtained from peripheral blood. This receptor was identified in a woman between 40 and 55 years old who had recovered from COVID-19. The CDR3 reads CASSWDSWQAGGYTF. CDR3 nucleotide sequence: TGCGCCAGCAGCTGGGACTCCTGGCAAGCTGGTGGCTACACCTTC.